The 21 T cell receptor beta chains below were found in one sample sequenced in a study of blood T cells in healthy people across ages (dated by TCRdb to the mid-2010s). The library was generated by 5' RACE. The sequencer was an Illumina HiSeq 2500. The second PCR ran for about 6 to 12 cycles and used a J-beta primer mix along with a sample-barcoded 5' primer. TCRdb ran its own pipeline on the public reads, namely fastp trimming at Q25 and MiXCR clone calling, and kept in-frame beta chains. Every CDR3 protein is listed once, alongside the most common genes and DNA of its rows. For this sample there are roughly 410,000 distinct CDR3 sequences; approximately 52% appear just once. Together, the top ten hold 51% of the sample. The sequencing sample was made of blood. The receptors shown here come from a man aged 60 to 69 in good health.

This clonotype was seen a single time. A much larger clone lies a single base off, so this may be a read error. The chain employs TRBV7-9 and TRBJ2-4; 8 nucleotides match TRBD1. The DNA matches TRBJ2-7 better at its end, which makes the J call doubtful. In germline, CDR1 is SEHNR, CDR2 FQNEAQ (reference sequence). The CDR3 has 14 residues. Here the CDR3 reads CASSVASTGAEQYF. Here the CDR3 DNA reads TGTGCCAGCAGCGTGGCTTCGACAGGGGCCGAGCAGTACTTC.

This chain uses TRBV5-1 with TRBJ2-6; 11 bases line up with TRBD1. The trim removed 3 bases at V and 3 bases at J, leaving 8 bases unmatched. Germline V gives CDR1 SGHRS, CDR2 YFSETQ. The CDR3 is made up of 18 amino acids. The CDR3 loop reads CASSSIGQGAVGANVLTF. As DNA, the CDR3 is TGCGCCAGCAGCTCGATAGGACAGGGGGCTGTTGGGGCCAACGTCCTGACTTTC.

CDR3 in DNA: TGTGCCAGCAGTTACACCCCACTAGCGGGGGAGACCCAGTACTTC. Its translation is CASSYTPLAGETQYF. The rearrangement joins TRBV6-2 or TRBV6-3 to TRBJ2-5, with 10 bases that match TRBD2. Germline CDR1 reads MNHEY; CDR2 reads SVGEGT. After removal of 2 bases from V and 5 bases from J, the junction contained 5 bases not matched to a gene. The CDR3 has 15 amino acids.

This clonotype was seen a few times. The chain employs TRBV6-1 and TRBJ1-2; D gene uncertain. Between the trimmed V and J ends, which lost 5 bases and 2 bases, there was a span of 9 bases. This CDR3 has 13 residues. Germline values: CDR1 MNHNS, CDR2 SASEGT. CDR3 sequence: CASSIRENYGYTF. The CDR3 DNA sequence: TGTGCCAGCAGTATCCGGGAAAACTATGGCTACACCTTC.

The V and J genes are TRBV14 and TRBJ2-5, with D maybe TRBD2 (6 bases). The J call may not be correct, given that the DNA end is closer to TRBJ2-7. This CDR3 contains 15 residues. The germline V gene encodes CDR1 SGHDN and CDR2 FVKESK. This chain's CDR3 is CASSQGAGGVAEQYF. The CDR3 coding sequence is TGTGCCAGCAGCCAAGGCGCGGGCGGGGTCGCCGAGCAGTACTTC.

This clonotype was detected a few times. The CDR3 sequence is CAWRLSGANVLTF. CDR3 nucleotides: TGTGCCTGGAGGCTCTCTGGGGCCAACGTCCTGACTTTC. The chain employs TRBV30 and TRBJ2-6; D is unresolved. There are 13 residues in the CDR3. V shed 3 bases and J shed 0 bases, with 3 bases lying between them. In germline, CDR1 is GTSNPN, CDR2 SVGIG (reference sequence).

V gene TRBV20-1 combines with J gene TRBJ2-1; 11 bases line up with TRBD2. CDR1 is DFQATT and CDR2 is SNEGSKA in the germline V gene (reference sequence). The V segment lost 5 bases and the J segment 7 bases; nucleotides outside the gene matches: 7. The CDR3 runs to 14 residues. The DNA for the CDR3 is TGCAGTGCTCATAGCGGGAGGGCTATGAATGAGCAGTTCTTC. It yields the protein CSAHSGRAMNEQFF.

The chain carries TRBV28 and TRBJ2-5; D is uncertain. The CDR3 consists of 13 residues. In germline, CDR1 is MDHEN, CDR2 SYDVKM. The V end lost 10 bases, the J end lost 1 base, and 13 bases lay between the germline ends. This CDR3 is CATRLTAQETQYF. CDR3 sequence (DNA): TGTGCCACCAGACTTACCGCCCAAGAGACCCAGTACTTC.

CDR3 amino acids: CASSSPPGGPSGANVLTF. In DNA form, the CDR3 reads TGTGCCAGCAGCTCCCCCCCGGGAGGGCCTTCTGGGGCCAACGTCCTGACTTTC. The chain couples TRBV5-6 to TRBJ2-6, with 8 nucleotides matching TRBD2. The junction had 9 bases not matched to a gene; V was cut back by 3 bases and J by 1 base. The germline gives CDR1 SGHDT, CDR2 YYEEEE. The length of the CDR3 is 18 residues.

The chain is built from TRBV6-6 and TRBJ1-6, with 7 bases matching TRBD1. The ends lost 5 bases at V and 7 bases at J; junction bases unmatched: 5. The CDR3 is 14 residues long. Germline CDR1 and CDR2: MNHNY and SVGAGI (reference sequence). The CDR3 protein is CASSPKGANSPLHF. CDR3 bases: TGTGCCAGCAGTCCGAAGGGGGCGAATTCACCCCTCCACTTT.

The chain combines TRBV20-1 with TRBJ1-6; D perhaps matches TRBD1 (5 bases). V lost 6 bases to trimming and J lost 9 bases, with 18 bases between them. The germline gives CDR1 DFQATT, CDR2 SNEGSKA (reference sequence). The length of the CDR3 is 14 residues. The DNA for the CDR3 is TGCAGTGCAACGGGACTCTCGAGAGGTTCACCCCTCCACTTT. Its protein is CSATGLSRGSPLHF.

The V gene is TRBV3-1, the J gene TRBJ2-7; 11 bases map to TRBD1. Losses at the gene ends were 2 bases for V and 5 bases for J; bases not matched to a gene: 5. The CDR3 totals 15 residues. Germline CDR1 reads LGHDT; CDR2 reads YNNKEL (reference sequence). CDR3 in amino acids: CASSQYRTGGHEQYF. The CDR3 region has the DNA TGTGCCAGCAGCCAATACCGGACAGGGGGCCACGAGCAGTACTTC.

As to this clonotype: At one of its ends the junction is not consistent with the germline gene, which may arise from a read error. The rearrangement links TRBV20-1 to TRBJ2-6, with D perhaps matching TRBD1 (7 bases). CDR1 and CDR2 (germline): DFQATT, SNEGSKA (reference sequence). This CDR3 region has 12 residues. CDR3: CSAKQGGNVLTF. The DNA for the CDR3 is TGCAGTGCAAAGCAGGGGGGCAACGTCCTGACTTTC.

V usage is TRBV20-1 and J usage is TRBJ2-1; D is possibly TRBD1 (5 bases). The V gene's germline CDR1 is DFQATT and CDR2 SNEGSKA (reference sequence). There are 11 residues in the CDR3. V lost 3 bases and J 7 bases, leaving 7 bases between the germline ends. This CDR3 reads CSASGANEQFF. The CDR3 DNA reads as TGCAGTGCTAGTGGGGCGAATGAGCAGTTCTTC.

The J gene is TRBJ2-1, the V gene TRBV5-1; TRBD2 matches 10 bases. Germline lookup yields CDR1 SGHRS and CDR2 YFSETQ. The CDR3 is 16 amino acids. V lost 2 bases, J lost 5 bases, and 7 bases stayed unmatched. The CDR3 DNA is TGCGCCAGCAGCTTCTCACTAGCGGGGTCTGACAATGAGCAGTTCTTC. It yields the protein CASSFSLAGSDNEQFF.

In its sample, this clonotype was seen a few times. The chain uses TRBV19 and TRBJ1-4, with no clear D. The CDR3 totals 12 residues. V lost 5 bases to trimming and J lost 6 bases, with 7 bases between them. CDR1 and CDR2 from the germline V gene are LNHDA and SQIVND (reference sequence). CDR3 in amino acids: CASSLADEKLFF. The DNA of the CDR3 is TGTGCCAGTAGTCTAGCGGATGAAAAACTGTTTTTT.

This clonotype was recorded many times. This chain links TRBV20-1 with TRBJ2-1, with D maybe TRBD1 (5 bases). The CDR3 consists of 14 residues. Germline lookup yields CDR1 DFQATT and CDR2 SNEGSKA (reference sequence). V lost 0 bases and J 10 bases, leaving 16 bases between the germline ends. Here the CDR3 reads CSAREGLGVKEQFF. DNA for the CDR3: TGCAGTGCTAGAGAGGGGTTAGGGGTCAAGGAGCAGTTCTTC.

The chain combines TRBV29-1 with TRBJ2-7, with 7 nucleotides matching TRBD1. The CDR3 length is 12 residues. Germline CDR1 and CDR2: SQVTM and ANQGSEA. J lost 4 bases, V lost 7 bases, and 7 bases had no gene match. The CDR3 reads CSAGTASYEQYF. CDR3 sequence (DNA): TGCAGCGCCGGGACAGCCTCTTACGAGCAGTACTTC.

This rearrangement joins TRBV12-3 or TRBV12-4 to TRBJ1-5; 7 bases are shared with TRBD1. The CDR3 loop spans 13 amino acids. The V gene end was trimmed by 6 bases and the J gene end by 5 bases; junction bases not matched to a gene: 4. Here the CDR3 reads CASSPTGDQPQHF. The CDR3 bases are TGTGCCAGCAGCCCCACAGGGGATCAGCCCCAGCATTTT.

The J gene is TRBJ2-2, the V gene TRBV7-2; 9 positions match TRBD2. The CDR3 is 20 residues long. The junction had 23 bases not matched to a gene; V was cut back by 5 bases and J by 7 bases. CDR1 and CDR2 (germline): SGHTA, FQGNSA. CDR3 sequence: CASSPLIGHGTSRTGGELFF. The CDR3 DNA reads as TGTGCCAGCAGCCCCCTAATTGGGCATGGGACTAGCAGAACCGGCGGGGAGCTGTTTTTT.

This chain uses TRBV7-9 with TRBJ2-7; the D call may be TRBD1 or TRBD2 (5 bases each). This CDR3 is 15 amino acids long. Trimming pared 5 bases from V and 0 bases from J, leaving 14 bases between. Germline-derived CDR1 and CDR2 are SEHNR and FQNEAQ (reference sequence). CDR3 sequence (DNA): TGTGCCAGCAGCCTATCGGGACGGAGCTCCTACGAGCAGTACTTC. It yields the protein CASSLSGRSSYEQYF.